Each of the 19 T cell receptor beta chains below was sequenced from the same sample in a study of blood T cell repertoires in COVID-19. TCRdb keeps only in-frame clones here, not all; method: immunoSEQ multiplex PCR. There are over 300,000 clones in the sample; approximately 90% occur only once, and 5.5% to 6% lies in the top ten. The source material was PBMCs or T cells enriched from blood (not recorded which). These receptors were taken from a woman in her twenties or thirties who had recovered from COVID-19.

The genes are TRBV7-9 and TRBJ1-4; D remains ambiguous. CDR1 is SEHNR, CDR2 FQNEAQ, per germline (reference sequence). Trimming removed 0 bases from V and 12 bases from J, with 11 bases in between. The CDR3 is 13 residues long. The CDR3 region is CASSLARREELFF. The CDR3 nucleotides read TGTGCCAGCAGCTTAGCGCGGAGGGAGGAACTGTTTTTT. The full variable domain, its missing parts supplied by reference TRBV7-9 and TRBJ1-4, is DTGVSQNPRHKITKRGQNVTFRCDPISEHNRLYWYRQTLGQGPEFLTYFQNEAQLEKSRLLSDRFSAERPKGSFSTLEIQRTEQGDSAMYLCASSLARREELFFGSGTQLSVL.

The J gene is TRBJ1-1, the V gene TRBV6-5; tentatively, D is TRBD1 (5 bases). Germline assignment: CDR1 MNHEY and CDR2 SVGAGI. The germline V and J ends were trimmed by 4 bases and 3 bases, with 12 bases remaining between them. The CDR3 covers 14 residues. The CDR3 DNA reads TGTGCCAGCAGTTTGGGGGGGAGGGACACTGAAGCTTTCTTT. It yields the protein CASSLGGRDTEAFF.

The sample holds a few counts of this clone. The chain employs TRBV19 and TRBJ2-7; weak D call: TRBD1 (7 bases). This CDR3 has 14 amino acids. Germline V gene data show CDR1 as LNHDA and CDR2 as SQIVND (reference sequence). Trimming left V 10 bases short and J 6 bases short, with 22 bases between. The CDR3 loop is CATTPSGQGGEQYF. CDR3 DNA sequence: TGTGCCACCACACCCAGTGGGCAGGGGGGCGAGCAGTACTTC.

The genes are TRBV6-2 or TRBV6-3 and TRBJ1-2, with D maybe TRBD1 (5 bases). Germline values: CDR1 MNHEY, CDR2 SVGEGT. The CDR3 sequence is 14 residues long. V was shortened by 4 bases and J by 4 bases, with 13 bases between the two germline ends. The CDR3 nucleotides read TGTGCCAGCAGTTTAGCCGACAGCCGCTATGGCTACACCTTC. It is translated as CASSLADSRYGYTF.

The J gene is TRBJ2-7, the V gene TRBV29-1, with D tentatively TRBD1 (6 bases). Germline V gives CDR1 SQVTM, CDR2 ANQGSEA. The CDR3 is 13 residues long. V gave up 6 bases and J gave up 0 bases, with 12 bases separating them. The CDR3 region has the DNA TGCAGCGTGCTAGGGACAAGCTCCTACGAGCAGTACTTC. Translation: CSVLGTSSYEQYF.

This chain links TRBV27 with TRBJ1-3; D is unclear. Germline V lookup: CDR1 MNHEY, CDR2 SMNVEV (reference sequence). V lost 2 bases and J 2 bases, leaving 7 bases between the germline ends. The CDR3 is 14 amino acids. The CDR3 is CASSLGGAGNTIYF. As DNA, the CDR3 is TGTGCCAGCAGTTTAGGCGGGGCTGGAAACACCATATATTTT.

The chain couples TRBV4-1 to TRBJ1-6, with a tentative D call TRBD1 (5 bases). This CDR3 contains 17 residues. V lost 3 bases and J lost 4, with 16 bases in between. Germline V gene lookup returns CDR1 MGHRA and CDR2 YSYEKL. The CDR3 DNA sequence: TGCGCCAGCAGCCATATCCGGGGGGGGGATTATAATTCACCCCTCCACTTT. Translation: CASSHIRGGDYNSPLHF.

This chain joins TRBV5-6 and TRBJ2-7, with D tentatively TRBD2 (5 bases). This CDR3 is 15 amino acids long. The V gene's germline CDR1 is SGHDT and CDR2 YYEEEE. V lost 6 bases and J lost 3, with 19 bases in between. Here the CDR3 reads CASTTKSGVVYEQYF. The CDR3 DNA follows: TGTGCCAGCACCACCAAATCCGGGGTCGTCTACGAGCAGTACTTC.

The rearrangement uses TRBV7-2 and TRBJ1-2; 11 bases are shared with TRBD1. CDR1 is SGHTA and CDR2 is FQGNSA in the germline V gene. This CDR3 is built from 15 residues. The J segment lost 4 bases and the V segment lost 3 bases, leaving 4 bases of the junction unmatched. The CDR3 DNA reads as TGTGCCAGCAGCTTGGGACAGGGGGGTACCTATGGCTACACCTTC. Protein: CASSLGQGGTYGYTF. Looking up the rest from reference TRBV7-2 and TRBJ1-2 gives the full variable domain: GAGVSQSPSNKVTEKGKDVELRCDPISGHTALYWYRQSLGQGLEFLIYFQGNSAPDKSGLPSDRFSAERTGGSVSTLTIQRTQQEDSAVYLCASSLGQGGTYGYTFGSGTRLTVV.

The genes are TRBV21-1 and TRBJ2-7; TRBD2, the table's D call, was not compared with the DNA. TRBV21-1 is flagged as a pseudogene. The CDR3 has 17 amino acids. The CDR3 bases are TGTGCCAGCAGCCGACGCCGGGGGGCGAACCACTCCTACGAGCAGTACTTC. It encodes CASSRRRGANHSYEQYF.

The V gene is TRBV27, the J gene TRBJ1-5; D might be TRBD1 (5 bases). CDR3 length: 14 amino acids. Trimming cost V 6 bases and J 5 bases, with 14 bases left between them. CDR1 MNHEY and CDR2 SMNVEV come from the germline V gene (reference sequence). DNA for the CDR3: TGTGCCAGCAGCCCCTGGGCGGGGGATCAGCCCCAGCATTTT. Protein: CASSPWAGDQPQHF.

The CDR3 sequence is CASRDEGGASPLHF. CDR3 in DNA: TGTGCCAGCAGGGACGAAGGGGGCGCGTCACCCCTCCACTTT. This sequence joins TRBV5-6 and TRBJ1-6; 7 nucleotides align to TRBD1. CDR3 size: 14 residues. The germline V gene encodes CDR1 SGHDT and CDR2 YYEEEE. The V and J ends lost 5 bases and 10 bases, in that order; junction bases with no gene match: 9.

The chain joins TRBV5-6 to TRBJ1-2, with a tentative D call TRBD1 (6 bases). The CDR3 is 13 residues long. Germline values: CDR1 SGHDT, CDR2 YYEEEE. Trimming shortened V by 0 bases and J by 10 bases, and 13 bases separated the two germline ends. CDR3: CASSLVGAGVYTF. The CDR3 coding sequence is TGTGCCAGCAGCTTGGTAGGGGCAGGGGTCTACACCTTC.

About this clone itself: Other DNA sequences in the sample encode the same CDR3. The chain combines TRBV5-1 with TRBJ1-5, with D tentatively TRBD1 (5 bases). The CDR3 runs to 14 residues. The V gene lost 4 bases and the J gene lost 1 base, with 9 bases spanning the gap. Germline V gene lookup returns CDR1 SGHRS and CDR2 YFSETQ. The CDR3 nucleotides are TGCGCCAGCAGCCCGGGGGGGAGCAATCAGCCCCAGCATTTT. It specifies CASSPGGSNQPQHF.

V usage is TRBV5-5 and J usage is TRBJ2-2; weak D call: TRBD1 (6 bases). CDR3 length: 14 amino acids. Per the germline V gene, CDR1 is SGHKS and CDR2 is YYEKEE (reference sequence). Trimming took off 5 bases at V and 2 bases at J, with 10 bases between the two ends. The CDR3 spells CASRRDTNTGELFF. DNA for the CDR3: TGTGCCAGCAGACGGGACACAAACACCGGGGAGCTGTTTTTT.

This clone appeared a few times. V and J are TRBV7-9 and TRBJ2-5; weak D call: TRBD2 (6 bases). The CDR3 is 14 amino acids. The germline gives CDR1 SEHNR, CDR2 FQNEAQ (reference sequence). V lost 3 bases to trimming and J lost 0 bases, with 8 bases between them. The DNA of the CDR3 is TGTGCCAGCAGCTTTGGCGGGGACCAAGAGACCCAGTACTTC. Translated, it gives CASSFGGDQETQYF.

The V gene is TRBV19, the J gene TRBJ1-1; perhaps TRBD1 as D (6 bases). Germline assignment: CDR1 LNHDA and CDR2 SQIVND (reference sequence). V was trimmed by 5 bases and J by 7 bases, leaving 14 bases between them. The CDR3 spans 13 residues. DNA of the CDR3: TGTGCCAGTAGTTTAATGCAGGGGAGTGAAGCTTTCTTT. Amino acid sequence: CASSLMQGSEAFF.

The V call is TRBV6-5, the J call TRBJ2-3, with 11 bases that match TRBD2. The V segment lost 6 bases and the J segment 5 bases; nucleotides outside the gene matches: 7. From germline, CDR1 is MNHEY and CDR2 SVGAGI. This CDR3 contains 15 residues. CDR3: CASRDSGGAVDTQYF. As DNA, the CDR3 is TGTGCCAGCAGGGATAGCGGGGGGGCGGTAGATACGCAGTATTTT.

V gene TRBV18 combines with J gene TRBJ1-6; D unclear. Trimming took off 1 base at V and 5 bases at J, with 9 bases between the two ends. This CDR3 is built from 15 residues. The V gene's germline CDR1 is KGHSH and CDR2 LQKENI. CDR3 nucleotides: TGTGCCAGCTCACCACTCCCAGGAAATAATTCACCCCTCCACTTT. This codes for CASSPLPGNNSPLHF. Filled out from reference TRBV18 and TRBJ1-6, the complete variable domain reads NAGVMQNPRHLVRRRGQEARLRCSPMKGHSHVYWYRQLPEEGLKFMVYLQKENIIDESGMPKERFSAEFPKEGPSILRIQQVVRGDSAAYFCASSPLPGNNSPLHFGNGTRLTVT.